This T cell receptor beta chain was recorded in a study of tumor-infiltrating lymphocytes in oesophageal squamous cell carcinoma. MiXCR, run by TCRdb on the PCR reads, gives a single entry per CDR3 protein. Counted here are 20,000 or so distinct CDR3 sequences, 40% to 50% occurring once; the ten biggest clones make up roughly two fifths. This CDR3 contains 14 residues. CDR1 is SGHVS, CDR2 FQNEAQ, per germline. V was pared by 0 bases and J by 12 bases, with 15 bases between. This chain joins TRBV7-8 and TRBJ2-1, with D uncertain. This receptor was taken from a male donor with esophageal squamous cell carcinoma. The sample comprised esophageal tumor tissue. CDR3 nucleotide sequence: TGTGCCAGCAGCTTAGCCTCAGAGCGAGGCGGGCAGTTCTTC. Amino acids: CASSLASERGGQFF.